Listed below are T cell receptor beta chains from one sample, sequenced in a study of blood T cell repertoires in COVID-19. Method: immunoSEQ multiplex PCR; TCRdb's copy keeps in-frame clones and lacks some. The sample holds 55,000 to 80,000 clones; more than 75% are singletons and the top ten take 1% to 1.5%. The specimen was peripheral blood. All receptors derive from a woman in her sixties with acute or convalescent COVID-19. Both conserved end residues are part of each CDR3. Each record gives: V gene, clone size, J gene, D gene, CDR3 protein, CDR3 DNA. The D gene is left open where the match is weak. The size entry is marked missing in some rows and otherwise reads once, few, many or a size class.

v_call: TRBV5-1; clone_size: .; j_call: TRBJ1-2; d_call: .; cdr3_aa: CASSLTQYNYGYTF; cdr3_nt: TGCGCCAGCAGCTTGACACAGTATAACTATGGCTACACCTTC
v_call: TRBV11-3; clone_size: .; j_call: TRBJ1-1; d_call: .; cdr3_aa: CASSPWGGSTEAFF; cdr3_nt: TGTGCCAGCAGCCCCTGGGGGGGTTCCACTGAAGCTTTCTTT
v_call: TRBV4-1; clone_size: .; j_call: TRBJ2-1; d_call: TRBD2; cdr3_aa: CASSLFSGGQGVEQFF; cdr3_nt: TGCGCCAGCAGCTTGTTTAGCGGGGGGCAGGGTGTTGAGCAGTTCTTC
v_call: TRBV15; clone_size: .; j_call: TRBJ1-2; d_call: .; cdr3_aa: CATSRGGGGYTF; cdr3_nt: TGTGCCACCAGCAGAGGAGGGGGTGGCTACACCTTC
v_call: TRBV5-1; clone_size: .; j_call: TRBJ1-2; d_call: .; cdr3_aa: CASSFQSANYGYTF; cdr3_nt: TGCGCCAGCAGCTTCCAGAGCGCTAACTATGGCTACACCTTC
v_call: TRBV27; clone_size: .; j_call: TRBJ1-2; d_call: .; cdr3_aa: CASSLNSDYGYTF; cdr3_nt: TGTGCCAGCAGTTTAAACTCCGACTATGGCTACACCTTC
v_call: TRBV5-4; clone_size: .; j_call: TRBJ1-2; d_call: .; cdr3_aa: CASSFQNGYTF; cdr3_nt: TGTGCCAGCAGCTTCCAAAATGGCTACACCTTC
v_call: TRBV5-1; clone_size: .; j_call: TRBJ2-5; d_call: TRBD2; cdr3_aa: CASSSGLAGLQETQYF; cdr3_nt: TGCGCCAGCAGCTCCGGACTAGCGGGGCTACAAGAGACCCAGTACTTC
v_call: TRBV5-8; clone_size: once; j_call: TRBJ2-4; d_call: TRBD2; cdr3_aa: CASRLAGLAGGDPYF; cdr3_nt: TGTGCCAGCAGACTTGCCGGACTAGCGGGGGGAGACCCGTACTTC
v_call: TRBV6-5; clone_size: once; j_call: TRBJ2-1; d_call: TRBD2; cdr3_aa: CASSYLAGVRNEQFF; cdr3_nt: TGTGCCAGCAGTTACCTAGCGGGAGTGCGAAATGAGCAGTTCTTC
v_call: TRBV5-6; clone_size: .; j_call: TRBJ1-2; d_call: TRBD1; cdr3_aa: CASSLTGVGYTF; cdr3_nt: TGTGCCAGCAGCTTGACAGGGGTTGGCTACACCTTC
v_call: TRBV6-5; clone_size: .; j_call: TRBJ1-4; d_call: TRBD1; cdr3_aa: CASRPGQGSEKLFF; cdr3_nt: TGTGCCAGCAGACCGGGACAGGGATCTGAAAAACTGTTTTTT